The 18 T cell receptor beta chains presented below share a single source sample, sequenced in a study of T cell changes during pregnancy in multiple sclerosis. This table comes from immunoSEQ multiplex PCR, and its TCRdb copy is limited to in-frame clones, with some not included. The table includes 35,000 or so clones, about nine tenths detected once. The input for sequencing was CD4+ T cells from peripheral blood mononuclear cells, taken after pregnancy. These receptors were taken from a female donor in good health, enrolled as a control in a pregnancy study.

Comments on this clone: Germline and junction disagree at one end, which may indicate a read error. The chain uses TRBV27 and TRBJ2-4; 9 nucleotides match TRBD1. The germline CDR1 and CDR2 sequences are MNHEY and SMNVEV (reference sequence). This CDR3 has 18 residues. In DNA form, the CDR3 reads TGTGCCAGCAGTCCAAGCCGGGACAGGGTAACCCCCAACAACATTCAGTACTTC. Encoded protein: CASSPSRDRVTPNNIQYF.

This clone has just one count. In DNA, the CDR3 is TGTGCCAGCAGCTTAAACAGGGGGCTTGAGACCCAGTACTTC. Amino acids: CASSLNRGLETQYF. J is TRBJ2-5 and V is TRBV7-2, with 9 bases aligning to TRBD1. The J segment lost 5 bases and the V segment lost 2 bases, leaving 3 bases of the junction unmatched. Per germline, CDR1 SGHTA and CDR2 FQGNSA. The CDR3 covers 14 residues.

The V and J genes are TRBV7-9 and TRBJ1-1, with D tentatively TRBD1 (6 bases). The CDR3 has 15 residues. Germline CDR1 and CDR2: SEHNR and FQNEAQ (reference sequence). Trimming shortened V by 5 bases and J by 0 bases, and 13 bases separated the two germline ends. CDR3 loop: CASSKGQIMNTEAFF. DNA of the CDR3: TGTGCCAGCAGCAAAGGACAGATTATGAACACTGAAGCTTTCTTT.

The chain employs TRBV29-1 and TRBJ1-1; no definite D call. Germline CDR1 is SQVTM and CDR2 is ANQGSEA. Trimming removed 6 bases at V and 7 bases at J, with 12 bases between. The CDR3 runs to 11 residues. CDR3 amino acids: CSVAENVEAFF. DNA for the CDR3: TGCAGCGTCGCCGAGAACGTTGAAGCTTTCTTT.

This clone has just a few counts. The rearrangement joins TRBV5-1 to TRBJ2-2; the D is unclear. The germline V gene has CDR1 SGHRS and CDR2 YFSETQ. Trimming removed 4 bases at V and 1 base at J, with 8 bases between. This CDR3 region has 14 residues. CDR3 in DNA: TGCGCCAGCAGCCGGCCGGGGAACACCGGGGAGCTGTTTTTT. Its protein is CASSRPGNTGELFF. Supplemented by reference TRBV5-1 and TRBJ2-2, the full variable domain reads KAGVTQTPRYLIKTRGQQVTLSCSPISGHRSVSWYQQTPGQGLQFLFEYFSETQRNKGNFPGRFSGRQFSNSRSEMNVSTLELGDSALYLCASSRPGNTGELFFGEGSRLTVL.

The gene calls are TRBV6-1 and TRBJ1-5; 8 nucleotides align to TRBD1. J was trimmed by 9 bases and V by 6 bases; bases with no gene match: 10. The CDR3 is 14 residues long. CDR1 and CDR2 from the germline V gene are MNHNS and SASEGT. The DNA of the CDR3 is TGTGCCAGCAGCCCTGGACAGGGTGGAAGGCCCCAGCATTTT. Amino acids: CASSPGQGGRPQHF.

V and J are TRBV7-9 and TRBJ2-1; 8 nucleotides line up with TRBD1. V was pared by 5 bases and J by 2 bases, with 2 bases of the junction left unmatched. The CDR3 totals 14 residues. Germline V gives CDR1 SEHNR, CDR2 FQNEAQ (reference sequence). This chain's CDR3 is CASSMDRAYNEQFF. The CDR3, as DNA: TGTGCCAGCAGCATGGACAGGGCCTACAATGAGCAGTTCTTC.

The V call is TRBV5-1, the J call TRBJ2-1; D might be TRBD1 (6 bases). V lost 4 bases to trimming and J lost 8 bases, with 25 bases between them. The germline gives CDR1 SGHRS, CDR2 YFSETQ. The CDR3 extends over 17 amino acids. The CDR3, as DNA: TGCGCCAGCAGCAGCGAGAGGGGGAGCCGTGCCGTAGATGAGCAGTTCTTC. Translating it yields CASSSERGSRAVDEQFF.

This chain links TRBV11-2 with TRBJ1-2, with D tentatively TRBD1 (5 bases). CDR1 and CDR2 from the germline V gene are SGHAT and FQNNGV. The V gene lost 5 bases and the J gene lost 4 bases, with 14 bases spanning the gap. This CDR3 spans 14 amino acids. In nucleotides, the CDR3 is TGTGCCAGCAGCCCCCTGTCGGGGGGCTATGGCTACACCTTC. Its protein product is CASSPLSGGYGYTF.

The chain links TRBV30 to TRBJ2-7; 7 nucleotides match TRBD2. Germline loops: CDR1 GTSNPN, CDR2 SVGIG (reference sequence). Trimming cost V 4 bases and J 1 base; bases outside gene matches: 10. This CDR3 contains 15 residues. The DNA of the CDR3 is TGTGCCTGGAAGGGAGCGGGGCCCGGGTCCTACGAGCAGTACTTC. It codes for CAWKGAGPGSYEQYF.

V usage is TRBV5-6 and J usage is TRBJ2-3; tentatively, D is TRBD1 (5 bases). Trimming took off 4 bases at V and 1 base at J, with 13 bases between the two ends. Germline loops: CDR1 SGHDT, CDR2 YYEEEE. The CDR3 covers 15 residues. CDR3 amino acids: CASSAWTRGTDTQYF. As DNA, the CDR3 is TGTGCCAGCAGCGCCTGGACCAGGGGCACAGATACGCAGTATTTT. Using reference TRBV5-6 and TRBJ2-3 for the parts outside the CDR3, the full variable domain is DAGVTQSPTHLIKTRGQQVTLRCSPKSGHDTVSWYQQALGQGPQFIFQYYEEEERQRGNFPDRFSGHQFPNYSSELNVNALLLGDSALYLCASSAWTRGTDTQYFGPGTRLTVL.

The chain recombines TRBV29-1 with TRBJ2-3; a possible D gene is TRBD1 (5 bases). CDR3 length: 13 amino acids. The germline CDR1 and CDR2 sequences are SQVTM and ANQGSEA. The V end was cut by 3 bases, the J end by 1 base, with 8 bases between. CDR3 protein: CSVEVRGTDTQYF. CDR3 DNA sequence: TGCAGCGTTGAGGTCAGGGGCACAGATACGCAGTATTTT.

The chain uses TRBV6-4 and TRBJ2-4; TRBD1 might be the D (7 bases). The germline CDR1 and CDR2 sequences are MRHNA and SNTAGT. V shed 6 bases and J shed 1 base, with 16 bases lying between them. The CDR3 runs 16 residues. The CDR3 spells CASSTTGEDAKNIQYF. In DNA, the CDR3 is TGTGCCAGCAGCACCACAGGGGAGGATGCCAAAAACATTCAGTACTTC.

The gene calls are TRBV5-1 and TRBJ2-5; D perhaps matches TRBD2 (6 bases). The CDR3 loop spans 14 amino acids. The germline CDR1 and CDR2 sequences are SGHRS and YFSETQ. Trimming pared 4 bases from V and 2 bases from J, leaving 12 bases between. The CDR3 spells CASSPGGVQETQYF. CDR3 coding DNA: TGCGCCAGCAGCCCAGGCGGGGTGCAAGAGACCCAGTACTTC.

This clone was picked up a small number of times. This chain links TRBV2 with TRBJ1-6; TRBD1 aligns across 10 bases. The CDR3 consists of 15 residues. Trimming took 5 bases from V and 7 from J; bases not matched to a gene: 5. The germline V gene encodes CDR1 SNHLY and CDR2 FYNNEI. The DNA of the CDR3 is TGTGCCAGCAGTCCGGGACAGGGGCGAAATTCACCCCTCCACTTT. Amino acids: CASSPGQGRNSPLHF. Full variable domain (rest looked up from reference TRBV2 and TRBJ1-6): EPEVTQTPSHQVTQMGQEVILRCVPISNHLYFYWYRQILGQKVEFLVSFYNNEISEKSEIFDDQFSVERPDGSNFTLKIRSTKLEDSAMYFCASSPGQGRNSPLHFGNGTRLTVT.

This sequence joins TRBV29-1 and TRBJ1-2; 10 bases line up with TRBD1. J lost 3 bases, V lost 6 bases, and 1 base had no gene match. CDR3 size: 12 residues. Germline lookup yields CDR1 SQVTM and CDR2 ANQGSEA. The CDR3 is CSVGQGDYGYTF. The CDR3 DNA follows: TGCAGCGTCGGACAGGGGGACTATGGCTACACCTTC.

The CDR3 region is CASRGQGKERQPQHF. The CDR3, as DNA: TGTGCCAGCAGGGGACAGGGGAAAGAGCGTCAGCCCCAGCATTTT. The chain couples TRBV6-1 to TRBJ1-5; 10 nucleotides match TRBD1. The length of the CDR3 is 15 residues. Germline CDR1 reads MNHNS; CDR2 reads SASEGT. J gave up 6 bases and V 6 bases, and 8 bases lay outside the gene matches.

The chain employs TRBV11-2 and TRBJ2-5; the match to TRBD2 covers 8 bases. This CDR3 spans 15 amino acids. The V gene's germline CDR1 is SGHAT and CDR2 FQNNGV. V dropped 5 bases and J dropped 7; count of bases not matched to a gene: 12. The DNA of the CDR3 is TGTGCCAGCAGCCCCCGGGGGGGAGATCTCGGGACCCAGTACTTC. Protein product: CASSPRGGDLGTQYF.